This T cell receptor (beta chain) appears in the sequencing data of a study of shared clonotypes between healthy human individuals. Some clones are missing from TCRdb's copy, which holds only in-frame ones; the method was immunoSEQ multiplex PCR. The table shows about 1.5 million clones, with 95% to 99% occurring only once. Germline CDR1 reads LNHNV; CDR2 reads YYDKDF (reference sequence). V lost 2 bases to trimming and J lost 9 bases, with 17 bases between them. This CDR3 has 15 residues. Notes on the study in general: In contrast to clonotypes shared by all four donors, non-shared clonotypes had lower generation probabilities.

A word on this clone: Its antigen is currently unknown.

This receptor was obtained from a man aged 25 to 40 in good health. The specimen was naive CD4+ T cells sorted from blood. The subset is: CD45RA+ positively selected. The genes are TRBV15 and TRBJ1-5; D possibly corresponds to TRBD1 (6 bases). Here the CDR3 DNA reads TGTGCCACCAGCAGAAGGGGTTCAGGGGCTACGCCCCAGCATTTT. This translates into CATSRRGSGATPQHF.